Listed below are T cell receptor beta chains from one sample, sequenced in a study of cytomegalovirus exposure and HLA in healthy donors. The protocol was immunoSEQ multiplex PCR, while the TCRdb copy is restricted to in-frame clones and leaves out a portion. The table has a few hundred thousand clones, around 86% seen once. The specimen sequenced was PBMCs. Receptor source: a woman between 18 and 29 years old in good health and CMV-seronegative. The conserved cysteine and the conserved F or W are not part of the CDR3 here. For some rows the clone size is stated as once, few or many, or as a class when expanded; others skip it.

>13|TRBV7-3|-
ASSLGLAGADTQY
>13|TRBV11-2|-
ASSLGTGGNYGYT
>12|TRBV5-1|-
ASSLGQYTDTQY
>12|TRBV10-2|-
ASTHYANTGELF
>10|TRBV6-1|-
ASSSYLPGYT
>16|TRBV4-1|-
ASSQAPARGLGYNEQF
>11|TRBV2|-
ASTREQNQPQH
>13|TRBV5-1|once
ASSRNRESLQGYT
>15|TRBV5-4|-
ASSPQGFSSGANVLT
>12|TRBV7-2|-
ASSPLASGNTIY
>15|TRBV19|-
ASSIDRGTASSYEQY
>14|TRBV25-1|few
ASSEPGTGISYGYT